These T cell receptor beta chains were read from a single sample in a study of Ad26.COV2.S vaccination and SARS-CoV-2 variants. Only in-frame clones appear in the TCRdb table, and some are missing; sequencing was by immunoSEQ multiplex PCR. The sample contains hundreds of thousands of clones, 80% to 90% of which appear only once. Material: peripheral blood, obtained in a trial of Ad26.COV2.S vaccine versus placebo. These receptors all stem from a person aged 18-65 years who received the Ad26.COV2.S COVID-19 vaccine or a placebo. CDR3s include the opening cysteine and the closing phenylalanine or tryptophan. Fields, in order: D gene, clone size, J gene, V gene, CDR3 protein, CDR3 DNA. The D gene is left open where the match is weak. Clone size is shown for a subset of rows, as once, few, many or a class of expanded clone.

d_gene: TRBD2
abundance: many
j_gene: TRBJ2-1
v_gene: TRBV7-9
CDR3aa: CASSGLSGRAFRDEQFF
CDR3nt: TGTGCCAGCAGCGGATTAAGTGGGAGGGCTTTCCGGGATGAGCAGTTCTTC

d_gene: TRBD1
abundance: -
j_gene: TRBJ1-2
v_gene: TRBV5-1
CDR3aa: CASTVQGNYGYTF
CDR3nt: TGCGCCAGCACCGTACAGGGGAACTATGGCTACACCTTC

d_gene: -
abundance: -
j_gene: TRBJ2-2
v_gene: TRBV3-1/TRBV3-2
CDR3aa: CASSHGLGNTGELFF
CDR3nt: TGTGCCAGCAGCCACGGATTGGGAAACACCGGGGAGCTGTTTTTT

d_gene: -
abundance: -
j_gene: TRBJ2-7
v_gene: TRBV14
CDR3aa: CASSREPVRAYEQYF
CDR3nt: TGTGCCAGCAGCCGGGAACCTGTTAGAGCCTACGAGCAGTACTTC

d_gene: -
abundance: -
j_gene: TRBJ1-6
v_gene: TRBV3-1/TRBV3-2
CDR3aa: CASSQAPVRNSPLHF
CDR3nt: TGTGCCAGCAGCCAAGCGCCAGTTCGGAATTCACCCCTCCACTTT

d_gene: -
abundance: -
j_gene: TRBJ1-1
v_gene: TRBV4-2
CDR3aa: CASSQAGGNTEAFF
CDR3nt: TGTGCCAGCAGCCAAGCTGGGGGGAACACTGAAGCTTTCTTT

d_gene: TRBD2
abundance: -
j_gene: TRBJ2-7
v_gene: TRBV19
CDR3aa: CASAKREPSNEQYF
CDR3nt: TGTGCCAGTGCGAAGCGGGAGCCCTCTAACGAGCAGTACTTC

d_gene: -
abundance: -
j_gene: TRBJ2-5
v_gene: TRBV29-1
CDR3aa: CSVDDSEGETQYF
CDR3nt: TGCAGCGTTGACGATAGCGAAGGAGAGACCCAGTACTTC

d_gene: TRBD1
abundance: -
j_gene: TRBJ1-4
v_gene: TRBV5-6
CDR3aa: CASNLGWTGEGATNEKLFF
CDR3nt: TGTGCCAGCAACCTGGGGTGGACAGGGGAAGGAGCAACTAATGAAAAACTGTTTTTT

d_gene: TRBD1
abundance: -
j_gene: TRBJ1-4
v_gene: TRBV18
CDR3aa: CASSPPGQGSEKLFF
CDR3nt: TGTGCCAGCTCACCACCGGGACAGGGAAGTGAAAAACTGTTTTTT

d_gene: -
abundance: -
j_gene: TRBJ2-7
v_gene: TRBV18
CDR3aa: CASSPGTTYEQYF
CDR3nt: TGTGCCAGCTCACCTGGGACGACCTACGAGCAGTACTTC

d_gene: -
abundance: -
j_gene: TRBJ1-3
v_gene: TRBV7-9
CDR3aa: CASSPQGTGNTIYF
CDR3nt: TGTGCCAGCAGCCCACAGGGAACTGGAAACACCATATATTTT

d_gene: -
abundance: -
j_gene: TRBJ2-3
v_gene: TRBV10-3
CDR3aa: CAISEYTDTQYF
CDR3nt: TGTGCCATCAGTGAGTACACAGATACGCAGTATTTT

d_gene: -
abundance: few
j_gene: TRBJ1-2
v_gene: TRBV5-6
CDR3aa: CASSLDRAYGYTF
CDR3nt: TGTGCCAGCAGCTTGGATAGGGCGTATGGCTACACCTTC

d_gene: -
abundance: -
j_gene: TRBJ2-3
v_gene: TRBV19
CDR3aa: CASSGSVTQYF
CDR3nt: TGTGCCAGTAGTGGAAGTGTTACGCAGTATTTT

d_gene: -
abundance: -
j_gene: TRBJ1-2
v_gene: TRBV6-5
CDR3aa: CASSYSSARYYGYTF
CDR3nt: TGTGCCAGCAGTTACTCGAGTGCACGGTACTATGGCTACACCTTC

d_gene: TRBD1
abundance: -
j_gene: TRBJ1-6
v_gene: TRBV30
CDR3aa: CAPDRGRNSYNSPLHF
CDR3nt: TGTGCCCCCGACAGGGGGCGAAATTCCTATAATTCACCCCTCCACTTT

d_gene: -
abundance: -
j_gene: TRBJ1-1
v_gene: TRBV2
CDR3aa: CASSGDGTEAFF
CDR3nt: TGTGCCAGCAGTGGGGACGGGACTGAAGCTTTCTTT

d_gene: TRBD2
abundance: -
j_gene: TRBJ2-5
v_gene: TRBV12-5
CDR3aa: CASGFGGGAETQYF
CDR3nt: TGTGCTAGTGGTTTTGGCGGGGGGGCTGAGACCCAGTACTTC

d_gene: -
abundance: -
j_gene: TRBJ2-7
v_gene: TRBV7-2
CDR3aa: CASSPSLPGEQYF
CDR3nt: TGTGCCAGCAGCCCCTCGCTCCCCGGCGAGCAGTACTTC

d_gene: -
abundance: once
j_gene: TRBJ2-6
v_gene: TRBV7-9
CDR3aa: CASSPRRDSGANVLTF
CDR3nt: TGTGCCAGCAGCCCCCGACGAGACTCTGGGGCCAACGTCCTGACTTTC

d_gene: -
abundance: -
j_gene: TRBJ1-1
v_gene: TRBV5-5
CDR3aa: CASSLVGEAFF
CDR3nt: TGTGCCAGCAGCTTGGTGGGTGAAGCTTTCTTT